The T cell receptor (beta chain) described here comes from a study of blood T cell repertoires in COVID-19. Study as a whole: The analysed material was cDNA or gDNA that came from T cells, B-cell-depleted T cells, or PBMCs.

The method was immunoSEQ multiplex PCR; TCRdb's version includes in-frame clones alone and lacks a portion of them. Of a few hundred thousand clones in the sample, about 79% were seen once. The V end was cut by 0 bases, the J end by 3 bases, with 7 bases between. Germline CDR1 and CDR2: SGHRS and YFSETQ. The CDR3 is 13 amino acids. The source is a man aged 50 to 59 with active or convalescent COVID-19. This chain links TRBV5-1 with TRBJ2-7, with D possibly TRBD2 on 5 matching bases. Sequenced input: peripheral blood. The DNA of the CDR3 is TGCGCCAGCAGCTTGGCCGCGGGCTACGAGCAGTACTTC. Translated: CASSLAAGYEQYF.